Detailed here is one T cell receptor (beta chain). This entry is derived from a study of T-cell reconstitution after alpha-beta-depleted transplantation in children. During its preparation, the TCRbeta library received unique molecular identifiers. Each CDR3 protein is one row after TCRdb ran MiXCR on the PCR reads. In the table there are about 420,000 distinct CDR3 sequences, about a tenth of which are singletons. V lost 6 bases to trimming and J lost 5 bases, with 16 bases between them. CDR1 is MNHEY and CDR2 is SMNVEV in the germline V gene (reference sequence). The CDR3 extends over 14 amino acids.

The chain links TRBV27 to TRBJ1-2; D perhaps matches TRBD1 (6 bases). Sequencing was performed on PBMCs from the stem cell graft donor, taken from the stem cell graft. The TCR comes from a human donor who donated a stem cell graft to a child with acute myeloid leukemia. In DNA form, the CDR3 reads TGTGCCAGCAGCTCGATAGGACAGATATATGGCTACACCTTC. Amino acid sequence: CASSSIGQIYGYTF.